The subject of this entry is one T cell receptor (beta chain). It has no known antigen specificity. The entry originates in a study of cytomegalovirus exposure and HLA in healthy donors (dated by TCRdb to about 2017). In terms of the full investigation: An earlier analysis of approximately 640 of the donors reported approximately 300 Gb of sequence data and some 120 million unique TCR beta sequences from about 180 million T cells. Approximately 310 gigabases of sequencing data and approximately 84 million unique TCR sequences were included in an early release covering roughly 700 HLA-typed donors. The genetic ancestry cluster associated with self-reported Caucasian donors included over 65% of the roughly 380 genotyped donors. The study aimed to test whether cataloging public T cell receptors could reveal signatures of past pathogen exposure. The study profiled the T cell repertoires of under 850 subjects by immunosequencing and related them to cytomegalovirus serostatus. In addition to the first cohort of 650 to 750 subjects, a separate validation cohort of 120 different subjects was used. To predict cytomegalovirus infection status, the study combined high-throughput TCR immunosequencing, statistical association of individual TCRs with disease status, and machine learning. A later analysis re-examined previously published TCR beta repertoires from about 670 donors and added high-resolution HLA genotyping to investigate patterns of TCR occurrence. Rather than using new phenotypic data, the later analysis identified candidate immune exposures from TCR beta sequences and from how often those sequences occurred across donors. In an earlier analysis of 587 of the donors, high-throughput TCR beta sequencing was used to judge whether each TCR beta V gene segment behaved as functional or pseudogenic. Alongside the repertoire data, information on donor age, sex, ethnicity and CMV serostatus was compiled. In a later genetic analysis, genome-wide SNP genotypes for about 65% of the 666 donors were used, and that subset was treated as a discovery cohort. All discovery cohort repertoires had been generated on a single sequencing platform. Both class I and class II loci were covered by HLA typing, at four-digit resolution. The number of donors typed differed by locus, with about 629-630 for A, B, C, DRB1 and DQB1, more than 500 for DQA1, about 610 for DPA1, and some 470 for DPB1. Because of strong linkage in the cohort, a few DR-DQ haplotypes were treated as single units for association and clustering. Among approximately 370 genotyped donors of the cohort, an average of approximately 200,000 unique TCR beta nucleotide sequences was sequenced per donor, of which about 19% were non-productive. What the research found in general, with its limitations: A later analysis found that TCR association rates varied across HLA loci, with DRB1 alleles showing the most associated TCRs and HLA-C alleles the fewest. Linkage disequilibrium might explain the correlated functional status among segregating V segments, but an unknown experimental factor could not be ruled out. Specific HLA alleles were associated with 16,951 TCR beta sequences at a false discovery rate of 0.05 in a later analysis. A group of highly shared sequence variants was considered likely to be a technical artifact of the sequencing pipeline. In the study, approximately 150 TCR beta chains were listed as associated with cytomegalovirus. The 87-base-pair reads could not distinguish some IMGT-functional V segments, including TRBV6-2 and TRBV6-3, so those segments were excluded. In both the original and validation cohorts, the classifier was reported to diagnose cytomegalovirus status with high specificity and sensitivity. When HLA alleles, especially DR and DQ, strongly co-occurred, TCR associations were difficult to assign to individual alleles. While some public TCRs were present in many individuals, most TCR sequences turned up only very rarely across donors. Because HLA typing was missing for some donors at each locus, association tests included only the typed subset. Immune exposure information for the cohort was limited to CMV serostatus. A later analysis reported that several top co-occurrence clusters appeared linked to parvovirus B19, influenza, CMV and Epstein-Barr virus. An association between a missense DCLRE1C variant and V-gene and J-gene trimming of TCR beta chains was found in a later genetic analysis and replicated in an independent cohort. Because counts were too low, roughly 18 rarely observed V segments, including chromosome 9 orphons, were left out of the earlier analysis of 587 of the donors. Compared with the roughly 670-donor mean, donors in an Asian-associated ancestry cluster had fewer N-insertions in productive TCRs, according to a later genetic analysis. In a later analysis, HLA-associated TCR beta chains showed more clonal expansion and lower generation probabilities than non-associated chains that were equally common. This cohort had only TCR beta chains sequenced, and the lack of alpha or paired-chain data limited which features could be detected. In vitro tests confirmed that a few of the cytomegalovirus-associated TCR beta chains recognize cytomegalovirus antigens. A further reported finding was that TCR beta sequences accurately predicted the HLA-A and HLA-B alleles for most subjects in the first cohort. The authors suggested that the approach could potentially be generalized to other disease states and immunological phenotypes. Most CMV-associated TCR beta chains appeared to be HLA-restricted in a later analysis, and the HLA associations seemed to be driven largely by CMV exposure. In an earlier analysis of fewer than 750 of the donors, most TCR beta V segments were observed in productive rearrangements about 90% or about 30% of the time, broadly matching IMGT annotations. The presence/absence analyses assumed that sequencing depth was roughly uniform across donors, and that assumption may not be true.

Including cysteine and phenylalanine, the CDR3 has 14 amino acids. Of all the DNA, just the CDR3 is kept, 42 bases in frame from base 1. As encoded in the germline V gene, CDR1 is SNHLY while CDR2 is FYNNEI. Germline trimming amounts to 5 bases on V and 7 bases on J, with 6 as the count of junction bases outside the gene matches. In total, around 600 healthy bone marrow donors made up the cohort. At the time of sampling, all cohort members were nominally healthy, though unrecorded immune exposures were likely present. The donor was CMV seropositive and was included in the group of some 290 seropositive cohort members. Every donor gave a peripheral blood sample, and the peripheral blood mononuclear cells from that sample were used for TCR beta sequencing. The Qiagen DNeasy Blood Extraction Kit was used to extract genomic DNA from the blood cell samples. Library creation used the immunoSEQ multiplex PCR assay. For the multiplex PCR, a mixture combining 60 forward primers for TCR Vbeta segments and 13 reverse primers for TCR Jbeta segments was used. Amplification of the CDR3 region of rearranged TCR beta genes was performed with a multiplex PCR assay on genomic DNA. The amplified TCR beta libraries were sequenced on the Illumina HiSeq System as 87-base-pair reads. As for the original processing: A later analysis tallied some 79 million unique TCR beta chains across the 666 repertoires, and approximately 9.9 million of those chains were shared by two or more donors. To remove PCR and sequencing errors, raw reads were error-corrected and collapsed into unique sequences using a nearest-neighbor algorithm that merged closely related sequences. CDR3 sequences were aligned to IMGT reference sequences to assign V, D and J gene segments. For a sequence to be retained, at least a six-nucleotide match to both a V gene segment and a J gene segment was required. A rearrangement counted as productive if the CDR3 had no stop codons and remained in frame with V and J, and every other rearrangement counted as non-productive. CDR3 was defined by IMGT convention, running from the second conserved V-encoded cysteine to the conserved J-encoded phenylalanine. Sequences without an unambiguous match to a single V gene segment were excluded from the earlier analysis of almost 600 of the donors. In an earlier analysis of 450 to 750 of the donors, a V segment was called functional when productive rearrangements were above 56.7%, and segregating when the standard deviation between donors exceeded 5%. A statistical classification framework was developed to diagnose cytomegalovirus status using the catalog of TCR beta chain sequences. V and J gene assignment, in a later analysis, came from comparing TCR nucleotide sequences with IMGT/GENE-DB human TR gene sequences. In a later analysis, CDR3 sequences and most-parsimonious VDJ recombination scenarios were assigned using the TCRdist pipeline. In a later analysis, each TCR beta chain was defined by its CDR3 amino acid sequence together with its V-gene family, and reads without a unique V-gene family were excluded. A later analysis removed several hundred highly shared, low-generation-probability nucleotide sequences to deal with suspected cross-contamination and a sequencing artifact. A later analysis calculated a clonal expansion index for each public chain from normalized within-repertoire ranks of inferred template counts. Generation probabilities in a later analysis came from a VDJ recombination model fitted to out-of-frame rearrangements, and those results were checked against IGoR. A later analysis scored TCR-TCR, TCR-HLA and TCR-CMV co-occurrence with hypergeometric tests, applying a repertoire-size bias correction to TCR pairs. In a later analysis, false discovery rates were estimated by permuting HLA or CMV assignments 20 times. In a later analysis, co-occurring TCRs were grouped using DBSCAN, with TCRdist sequence similarity added in when clustering inside HLA-allele-positive subsets. For co-occurrence clustering, repertoires with fewer than 30,000 or more than 120,000 public chains were excluded, along with four or five repertoires with anomalous nucleotide sharing. Held by TCRdb, this immuneACCESS table contains in-frame sequences only and omits some clones. Under half of the omission traces to an unresolved V gene where checked; the cause of the rest is unknown. The V and J calls and clone size were taken over from that table, and D and trimming were inferred from the DNA. The sample table gives under 200,000 clones. The ten most abundant clones make up 0.65% to 0.9% of the sample.

The specimen was PBMCs. The source of this sequence is a young woman in good health and CMV-seropositive. Rearrangement joined TRBV2 to TRBJ1-5; 9 nucleotides in the junction match TRBD1. The base sequence is TGTGCCAGCAGTCCACAGGGGGCGGGACAGCCCCAGCATTTT. The translation is CASSPQGAGQPQHF.